This paragraph covers one TCR beta chain sequence. The data are from a study of T cells after posttransplantation cyclophosphamide. Per the germline V gene, CDR1 is LNHDA and CDR2 is SQIVND (reference sequence). Trimming at V came to 5 bases and at J to 5 bases, leaving 11 bases not matched to a gene. The CDR3 runs 15 residues. Busulfan-fludarabine conditioning, marrow transplant, and cyclophosphamide on days +3 and +4 were administered. TCRdb's copy holds only in-frame clones and misses some; the assay was immunoSEQ multiplex PCR. The sample has tens of thousands of clones, around 90% seen once. Sequences were derived from PBMCs, sampled around 63 days after allogeneic stem cell transplant with posttransplant cyclophosphamide. The TCR originated in a male patient between 55 and 70 years old who received an allogeneic stem cell transplant from a related donor and was CMV-positive. The graft donor may have contributed some T cells. The chain recombines TRBV19 with TRBJ2-5; TRBD2 agrees at 7 bases. The CDR3 DNA follows: TGTGCCAGTAGTTTTACAGGACTAGTTAGTGAGACCCAGTACTTC. This sequence encodes CASSFTGLVSETQYF.